The clone carrying this T cell receptor (beta chain) has more than one count but fewer than ten. Its specificity is not known. This record comes from a study of CD8 T cells in ankylosing spondylitis. Regarding the study as a whole: Certain motif variants had earlier been reported in reactive arthritis synovial fluid and blood. Disease-linked clones, CD8+, were relatively rare in peripheral blood. Ankylosing spondylitis blood appeared to be characterized by a TCR beta motif of about eight highly homologous variants. The clones that were linked to disease were reported to be significantly enriched in matched synovial fluid samples from ankylosing spondylitis patients.

TCR beta libraries were made by quantitative 5'-RACE with molecular barcodes. TCRdb analysed the 5' RACE reads with MiXCR anew, one entry per CDR3 protein. The sample contains just under 550,000 distinct CDR3 sequences, about an eighth of which appear only once. This clonotype originated in a male donor with ankylosing spondylitis. Sequencing was carried out using blood, either unsorted or a sorted T cell fraction (not recorded which).

CDR3 nucleotides: TGTGCCAGCAGTGTCTTAAGGCAGATTAAAAACATTCAGTACTTC. This encodes CASSVLRQIKNIQYF. The chain uses TRBV2 and TRBJ2-4, with no clear D. This CDR3 contains 15 residues. Germline V gives CDR1 SNHLY, CDR2 FYNNEI. Trimming pared 4 bases from V and 4 bases from J, leaving 14 bases between.